A selection of T cell receptor beta chains follows, all from one sample in a study of response to subunit inactivated influenza vaccine. TCRdb analysed the RT-PCR reads with MiXCR anew, one entry per CDR3 protein. There are about 500,000 distinct CDR3 sequences in the sample; more than 15% occur only once, and less than 4% lies in the top ten. This specimen consisted of CD4+ T cells sorted from PBMCs, obtained approximately 25 months after vaccination. These receptors were taken from a man aged 50 to 69 who received an inactivated influenza vaccine. Both conserved end residues are part of each CDR3. A D gene is named only where the DNA matches it firmly. The size field is filled for only some rows; it gives once, few, many or a size class.

CDR3aa | CDR3nt | j_gene | d_gene | abundance | len | v_gene
CASRRQGQNQPQHF | TGTGCCAGCCGTAGACAGGGGCAGAATCAGCCCCAGCATTTT | TRBJ1-5 | TRBD1 | many | 14 | TRBV28
CASRRTGGNNEQFF | TGTGCCAGCAGAAGGACAGGGGGCAACAATGAGCAGTTCTTC | TRBJ2-1 | TRBD1 | NA | 14 | TRBV27
CASSLGSLYEQYF | TGCGCCAGCAGCTTGGGCAGTCTCTACGAGCAGTACTTC | TRBJ2-7 | NA | few | 13 | TRBV5-1
CASSPSGGQQETQYF | TGTGCCAGCAGCCCTAGCGGGGGACAACAAGAGACCCAGTACTTC | TRBJ2-5 | TRBD2 | once | 15 | TRBV5-4
CAIRNRTDSYEQYF | TGTGCCATCAGGAATCGGACAGATTCCTACGAGCAGTACTTC | TRBJ2-7 | NA | few | 14 | TRBV10-3
CASSLATRAGEQYF | TGTGCCAGCAGCTTGGCGACGAGAGCAGGCGAGCAGTACTTC | TRBJ2-7 | NA | few | 14 | TRBV5-5
CASSFLTGPNTGELFF | TGTGCCAGCAGTTTTCTGACAGGGCCGAACACCGGGGAGCTGTTTTTT | TRBJ2-2 | TRBD1 | NA | 16 | TRBV12-3/TRBV12-4
CAISEGRGTDTQYF | TGTGCCATCAGTGAAGGCAGGGGCACAGATACGCAGTATTTT | TRBJ2-3 | NA | many | 14 | TRBV10-3
CSARDLGTGYETQYF | TGCAGTGCTAGAGATCTCGGGACAGGGTATGAGACCCAGTACTTC | TRBJ2-5 | TRBD1 | few | 15 | TRBV20-1
CASSSGQGRETQYF | TGCGCCAGCAGCAGTGGACAGGGCCGGGAGACCCAGTACTTC | TRBJ2-5 | TRBD1 | NA | 14 | TRBV5-1
CASWTRGLNYGYTF | TGTGCCAGCTGGACCCGGGGTTTGAACTATGGCTACACCTTC | TRBJ1-2 | NA | NA | 14 | TRBV28
CASSRHDLNIQYF | TGTGCCAGCAGTAGGCATGACTTAAACATTCAGTACTTC | TRBJ2-4 | NA | few | 13 | TRBV12-3/TRBV12-4
CASSLTGLAGVGEQFF | TGTGCCAGCAGCTTAACAGGACTAGCGGGAGTCGGTGAGCAGTTCTTC | TRBJ2-1 | TRBD2 | NA | 16 | TRBV7-9
CASMAGGGTEAFF | TGCGCCAGCATGGCGGGGGGAGGGACTGAAGCTTTCTTT | TRBJ1-1 | NA | few | 13 | TRBV10-2
CASTLTGIEAFF | TGTGCCAGCACCCTGACAGGGATTGAAGCTTTCTTT | TRBJ1-1 | TRBD1 | NA | 12 | TRBV12-3/TRBV12-4
CASSRGDLETQYF | TGTGCCAGCAGCCGTGGGGACCTAGAGACCCAGTACTTC | TRBJ2-5 | NA | few | 13 | TRBV7-2
CSARDAGEISDTQYF | TGCAGTGCTAGAGACGCGGGAGAAATTTCAGATACGCAGTATTTT | TRBJ2-3 | TRBD2 | NA | 15 | TRBV20-1
CASSILGARTEAFF | TGTGCCAGCAGTATACTCGGGGCGAGAACTGAAGCTTTCTTT | TRBJ1-1 | NA | few | 14 | TRBV12-3/TRBV12-4